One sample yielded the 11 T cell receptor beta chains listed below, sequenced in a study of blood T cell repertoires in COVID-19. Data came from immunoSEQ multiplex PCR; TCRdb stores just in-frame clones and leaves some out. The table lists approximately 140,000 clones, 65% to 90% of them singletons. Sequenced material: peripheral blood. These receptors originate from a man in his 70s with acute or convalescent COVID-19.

CDR3 in DNA: TGCAGCGTCCAGACAGGGGGAGAGACCCAGTACTTC. Amino acids: CSVQTGGETQYF. The chain couples TRBV29-1 to TRBJ2-5; TRBD1 matches at 9 bases. The trim removed 6 bases at V and 4 bases at J, leaving 3 bases unmatched. The CDR3 consists of 12 residues. Germline loops: CDR1 SQVTM, CDR2 ANQGSEA.

The CDR3: CASSSDRTSYEQYF. CDR3 bases: TGTGCCAGCTCATCGGACAGGACCTCCTACGAGCAGTACTTC. The rearrangement joins TRBV18 to TRBJ2-7; 7 bases are a match to TRBD1. J gave up 0 bases and V 5 bases, and 4 bases lay outside the gene matches. Germline V gives CDR1 KGHSH, CDR2 LQKENI. The CDR3 covers 14 residues.

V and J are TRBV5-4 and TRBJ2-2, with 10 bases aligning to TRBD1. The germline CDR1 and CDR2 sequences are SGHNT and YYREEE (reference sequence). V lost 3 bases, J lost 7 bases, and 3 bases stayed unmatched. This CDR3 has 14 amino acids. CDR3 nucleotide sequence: TGTGCCAGCAGCTCGGGACAGGGGTTCGGGGAGCTGTTTTTT. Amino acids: CASSSGQGFGELFF.

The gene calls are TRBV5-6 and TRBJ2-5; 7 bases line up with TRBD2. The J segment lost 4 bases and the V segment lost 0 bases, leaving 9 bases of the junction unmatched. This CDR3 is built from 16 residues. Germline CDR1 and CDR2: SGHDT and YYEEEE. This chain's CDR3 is CASSLVDAGESETQYF. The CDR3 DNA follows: TGTGCCAGCAGCTTGGTGGACGCGGGAGAGTCAGAGACCCAGTACTTC.

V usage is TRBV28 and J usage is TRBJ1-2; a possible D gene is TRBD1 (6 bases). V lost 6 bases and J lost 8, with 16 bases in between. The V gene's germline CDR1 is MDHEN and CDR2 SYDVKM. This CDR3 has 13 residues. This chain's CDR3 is CASRTTPGDGYTF. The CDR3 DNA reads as TGTGCCAGCAGAACGACCCCAGGGGACGGCTACACCTTC.

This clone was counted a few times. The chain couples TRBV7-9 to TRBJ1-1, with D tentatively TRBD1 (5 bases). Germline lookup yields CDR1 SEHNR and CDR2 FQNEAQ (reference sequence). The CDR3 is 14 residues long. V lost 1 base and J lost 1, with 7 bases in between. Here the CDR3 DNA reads TGTGCCAGCAGCTTAGATGGACAGAACACTGAAGCTTTCTTT. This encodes CASSLDGQNTEAFF.

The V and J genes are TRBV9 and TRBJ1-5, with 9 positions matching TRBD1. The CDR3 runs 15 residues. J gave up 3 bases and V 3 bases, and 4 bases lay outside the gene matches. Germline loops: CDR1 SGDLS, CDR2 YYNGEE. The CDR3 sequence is CASSAGQGINQPQHF. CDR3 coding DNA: TGTGCCAGCAGCGCGGGACAGGGAATCAATCAGCCCCAGCATTTT.

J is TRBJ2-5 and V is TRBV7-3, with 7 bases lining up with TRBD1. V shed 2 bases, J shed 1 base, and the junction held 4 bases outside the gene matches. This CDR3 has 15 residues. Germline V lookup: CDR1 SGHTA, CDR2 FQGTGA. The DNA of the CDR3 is TGTGCCAGCAGCTTATTGGCAGGGGGCCAAGAGACCCAGTACTTC. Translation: CASSLLAGGQETQYF.

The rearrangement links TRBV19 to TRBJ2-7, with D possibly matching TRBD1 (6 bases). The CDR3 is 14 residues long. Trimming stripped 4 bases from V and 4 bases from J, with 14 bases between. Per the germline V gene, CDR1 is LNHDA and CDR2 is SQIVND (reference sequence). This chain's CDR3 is CASSTSGHPYEQYF. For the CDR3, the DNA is TGTGCCAGTAGTACTTCGGGACACCCATACGAGCAGTACTTC.

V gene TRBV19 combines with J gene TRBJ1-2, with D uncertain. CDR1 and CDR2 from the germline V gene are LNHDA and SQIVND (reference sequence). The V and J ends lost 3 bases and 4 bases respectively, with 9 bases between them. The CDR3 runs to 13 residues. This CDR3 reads CASSMRAPYGYTF. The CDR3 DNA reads TGTGCCAGTAGTATGAGGGCCCCCTATGGCTACACCTTC.

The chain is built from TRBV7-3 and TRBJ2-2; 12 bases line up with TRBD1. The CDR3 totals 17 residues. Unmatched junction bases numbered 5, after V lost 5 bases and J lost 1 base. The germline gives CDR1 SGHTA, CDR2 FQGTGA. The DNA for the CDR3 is TGTGCCAGCAGCGCGGGACAGGGGGCTCTGAACACCGGGGAGCTGTTTTTT. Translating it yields CASSAGQGALNTGELFF.